This entry features one TCR beta chain sequence. The antigen remains undetermined. J was trimmed by 10 bases and V by 6 bases; bases with no gene match: 10. The CDR3 is made up of 14 amino acids. The germline V gene has CDR1 MNHNS and CDR2 SASEGT. The sample originates from a study of cytomegalovirus exposure and HLA in healthy donors. The PCR employed 60 Vbeta primers together with 13 Jbeta primers. Libraries were prepared by immunoSEQ multiplex PCR; TCRdb keeps only in-frame clonotypes and omits some of them. The table records about 120,000 clones, 60% to 85% of them present only once. Study-level points and caveats: Judged likely to be a sequencing artifact was a cluster of highly shared sequence variants. The later analysis indicated that the majority of CMV-associated TCR beta chains appeared HLA-restricted. CMV serostatus was the only immune exposure information that was available. A missense variant in DCLRE1C was later tied to TCR beta V- and J-gene trimming.

The gene calls are TRBV6-1 and TRBJ2-1; 9 nucleotides line up with TRBD2. The sequencing input was PBMCs. The clonotype was recovered from a woman between 25 and 40 years old in good health and CMV-seropositive. The CDR3 spells CASREGLALGEQFF. The CDR3 region has the DNA TGTGCCAGCAGAGAGGGACTAGCCCTTGGGGAGCAGTTCTTC.